One sample yielded the 18 T cell receptor beta chains listed below, sequenced in a study of graft-versus-host responses after intestinal transplantation. Sequencing was performed with immunoSEQ multiplex PCR; in TCRdb, only in-frame clones are kept and a portion is missing. The sample carries around 92,000 clones, about 84% recorded once. Material: PBMCs, obtained 255 days after intestinal transplant. Receptors were obtained from a human patient who received an intestinal transplant, so some T cells may come from the graft donor.

The chain recombines TRBV6-4 with TRBJ2-3; 7 bases align to TRBD1. Germline loops: CDR1 MRHNA, CDR2 SNTAGT. The CDR3 has 16 residues. The V gene end was trimmed by 0 bases and the J gene end by 3 bases; junction bases not matched to a gene: 6. CDR3 loop: CASSDSPTGSTDTQYF. CDR3 bases: TGTGCCAGCAGTGACTCCCCGACAGGGTCAACAGATACGCAGTATTTT.

The gene calls are TRBV6-1 and TRBJ1-1, with a possible D match to TRBD1 (6 bases). Trimming removed 6 bases at V and 6 bases at J, with 11 bases between. Per the germline V gene, CDR1 is MNHNS and CDR2 is SASEGT. The CDR3 covers 12 residues. The CDR3 nucleotides are TGTGCCAGCAGCAGGGGTGGCGCTGAAGCTTTCTTT. Translated, it gives CASSRGGAEAFF.

V usage is TRBV27 and J usage is TRBJ2-7, with D perhaps matching TRBD2 (6 bases). The germline V gene encodes CDR1 MNHEY and CDR2 SMNVEV (reference sequence). V was pared by 3 bases and J by 4 bases, with 22 bases between. This CDR3 has 17 residues. The CDR3 spells CASSFGAGGTVDYEQYF. The CDR3, as DNA: TGTGCCAGCAGTTTCGGGGCTGGCGGGACGGTGGATTACGAGCAGTACTTC.

The chain joins TRBV7-9 to TRBJ2-1; D gene unclear. V was cut by 7 bases and J by 4 bases, with 17 bases left in between. This CDR3 is built from 15 residues. CDR1 is SEHNR and CDR2 is FQNEAQ in the germline V gene (reference sequence). The CDR3 sequence: CASIPVDGWYNEQFF. Written as DNA, the CDR3 is TGTGCCAGCATCCCGGTCGATGGGTGGTACAATGAGCAGTTCTTC.

This clone was found once. The chain uses TRBV4-2 and TRBJ2-5; 7 bases align to TRBD1. Germline V gene sequence: CDR1 LGHNA, CDR2 YNFKEQ. The CDR3 contains 14 residues. V gave up 3 bases and J gave up 2 bases; unmatched junction bases: 3. CDR3 residues: CASSQGTVQETQYF. The CDR3 DNA follows: TGTGCCAGCAGCCAGGGGACAGTTCAAGAGACCCAGTACTTC.

This clone was found a few times. The chain combines TRBV6-6 with TRBJ2-3; 9 bases line up with TRBD1. CDR1 is MNHNY, CDR2 SVGAGI, per germline (reference sequence). The CDR3 runs 14 residues. V shed 6 bases and J 2 bases; nucleotides not matched to a gene: 3. CDR3 bases: TGTGCCAGCAGCGACAGGGGGGACACAGATACGCAGTATTTT. This encodes CASSDRGDTDTQYF.

The chain is built from TRBV19 and TRBJ2-7; no firm D call. Germline V gives CDR1 LNHDA, CDR2 SQIVND (reference sequence). The V gene lost 6 bases and the J gene lost 1 base, with 13 bases spanning the gap. The CDR3 sequence is 14 residues long. The CDR3 coding sequence is TGTGCCAGTAGCGCGTCTGAGAGGTCCTACGAGCAGTACTTC. Translation gives CASSASERSYEQYF.

The V and J genes are TRBV28 and TRBJ2-7; D tentatively fits TRBD1 or TRBD2 (5 bases each). CDR1 MDHEN and CDR2 SYDVKM come from the germline V gene. The CDR3 runs to 14 residues. V shed 3 bases and J shed 2 bases, with 11 bases lying between them. The CDR3 here is CASSLRGVTYEQYF. CDR3 in DNA: TGTGCCAGCAGTTTGAGGGGTGTGACCTACGAGCAGTACTTC.

This chain connects TRBV6-5 to TRBJ2-1, with 8 bases aligning to TRBD1. The junction had 9 bases not matched to a gene; V was cut back by 6 bases and J by 14 bases. CDR3 length: 12 residues. In germline, CDR1 is MNHEY, CDR2 SVGAGI. The CDR3 loop reads CASRRNQGAEFF. The DNA for the CDR3 is TGTGCCAGCAGGCGTAACCAGGGGGCGGAGTTCTTC.

A few counts support this clone. The chain joins TRBV6-1 to TRBJ2-7, with TRBD1 matching over 11 bases. The CDR3 runs 14 residues. The V and J ends lost 3 bases and 7 bases, in that order; junction bases with no gene match: 5. Germline CDR1 and CDR2: MNHNS and SASEGT. In DNA form, the CDR3 reads TGTGCCAGCAGTGATGGACAGGGGGCGAGGGAGCAGTACTTC. Protein product: CASSDGQGAREQYF.

The chain is built from TRBV11-1 and TRBJ2-5; no firm D call. Germline V CDR1 and CDR2: SGHAT, FQDESV (reference sequence). The V end was cut by 8 bases, the J end by 4 bases, with 23 bases between. The CDR3 has 16 residues. CDR3 residues: CASGPPVAPLGETQYF. The CDR3 DNA is TGTGCCAGCGGTCCCCCGGTAGCCCCGCTGGGAGAGACCCAGTACTTC. The full variable domain, its missing parts supplied by reference TRBV11-1 and TRBJ2-5, is EAEVAQSPRYKITEKSQAVAFWCDPISGHATLYWYRQILGQGPELLVQFQDESVVDDSQLPKDRFSAERLKGVDSTLKIQPAELGDSAMYLCASGPPVAPLGETQYFGPGTRLLVL.

This chain joins TRBV9 and TRBJ2-1, with TRBD2 matching 10 bases. This CDR3 spans 20 amino acids. From germline, CDR1 is SGDLS and CDR2 YYNGEE. Trimming at V came to 3 bases and at J to 2 bases, leaving 17 bases not matched to a gene. The CDR3 sequence: CASSARSGGAIPTPYNEQFF. Here the CDR3 DNA reads TGTGCCAGCAGCGCGCGAAGCGGGGGGGCCATCCCCACCCCCTACAATGAGCAGTTCTTC.

This clone was observed a single time. V is TRBV6-1 and J is TRBJ1-5; the match to TRBD1 covers 9 bases. In germline, CDR1 is MNHNS, CDR2 SASEGT. The CDR3 contains 16 residues. V shed 3 bases and J 4 bases; nucleotides not matched to a gene: 7. The CDR3 protein is CASSDLSGTGNQPQHF. CDR3 nucleotide sequence: TGTGCCAGCAGTGATCTCTCCGGGACAGGGAATCAGCCCCAGCATTTT.

This chain joins TRBV7-9 and TRBJ2-1, with TRBD2 matching over 8 bases. Germline V gene data show CDR1 as SEHNR and CDR2 as FQNEAQ (reference sequence). V gave up 5 bases and J gave up 8 bases; unmatched junction bases: 11. The CDR3 consists of 15 residues. The DNA of the CDR3 is TGTGCCAGCAGCCTATGGACTAGCCTCCAGGATGAGCAGTTCTTC. It encodes CASSLWTSLQDEQFF. The whole variable domain, remainder taken from reference TRBV7-9 and TRBJ2-1, is DTGVSQNPRHKITKRGQNVTFRCDPISEHNRLYWYRQTLGQGPEFLTYFQNEAQLEKSRLLSDRFSAERPKGSFSTLEIQRTEQGDSAMYLCASSLWTSLQDEQFFGPGTRLTVL.

This sequence joins TRBV11-2 and TRBJ1-1, with D uncertain. This CDR3 has 13 residues. Germline CDR1 SGHAT, CDR2 FQNNGV. V was trimmed by 2 bases and J by 3 bases, leaving 7 bases between them. The CDR3 nucleotides are TGTGCCAGCAGCTTAAGGCCATACACTGAAGCTTTCTTT. Protein product: CASSLRPYTEAFF.

This clone appeared once. The CDR3 coding sequence is TGTGCCAGCAAGCAGGGGGCGAACAATGAGCAGTTCTTC. It yields the protein CASKQGANNEQFF. The chain uses TRBV7-9 and TRBJ2-1; TRBD1 matches 8 bases. The CDR3 length is 13 residues. Germline V lookup: CDR1 SEHNR, CDR2 FQNEAQ (reference sequence). V gave up 7 bases and J gave up 5 bases; unmatched junction bases: 4.

The genes are TRBV29-1 and TRBJ2-1; D call uncertain. This CDR3 is 12 amino acids long. The V end lost 3 bases, the J end lost 4 bases, and 7 bases lay between the germline ends. Germline CDR1 SQVTM, CDR2 ANQGSEA. This CDR3 is CSVEVRYNEQFF. The CDR3 nucleotides read TGCAGCGTTGAGGTCCGGTACAATGAGCAGTTCTTC.

V usage is TRBV19 and J usage is TRBJ2-3; D is uncertain. Germline V gives CDR1 LNHDA, CDR2 SQIVND (reference sequence). CDR3 length equals 12 residues. V lost 1 base to trimming and J lost 4 bases, with 3 bases between them. CDR3 coding DNA: TGTGCCAGTAGTATAGGGCCAGATACGCAGTATTTT. This translates into CASSIGPDTQYF.